This TCR beta chain was retrieved from a study of technical replicates of blood from a handful of donors. Data came from immunoSEQ multiplex PCR; TCRdb stores just in-frame clones and leaves some out. The data hold roughly 76,000 clones, with 91% observed a single time. Germline CDR1 LNHDA, CDR2 SQIVND (reference sequence). The CDR3 covers 13 residues. Germline trimming cut 5 bases from V and 8 bases from J; bases unmatched to any gene: 5. The sample consisted of T cells isolated from PBMCs. J is TRBJ2-2 and V is TRBV19; 7 bases are a match to TRBD2. The sequence came from a human donor in good health. Some clones in this sample may be carry-over from other donors' samples. As DNA, the CDR3 is TGTGCCAGTAGTCCGCGGGAGACTGGGGAGCTGTTTTTT. It translates to CASSPRETGELFF.